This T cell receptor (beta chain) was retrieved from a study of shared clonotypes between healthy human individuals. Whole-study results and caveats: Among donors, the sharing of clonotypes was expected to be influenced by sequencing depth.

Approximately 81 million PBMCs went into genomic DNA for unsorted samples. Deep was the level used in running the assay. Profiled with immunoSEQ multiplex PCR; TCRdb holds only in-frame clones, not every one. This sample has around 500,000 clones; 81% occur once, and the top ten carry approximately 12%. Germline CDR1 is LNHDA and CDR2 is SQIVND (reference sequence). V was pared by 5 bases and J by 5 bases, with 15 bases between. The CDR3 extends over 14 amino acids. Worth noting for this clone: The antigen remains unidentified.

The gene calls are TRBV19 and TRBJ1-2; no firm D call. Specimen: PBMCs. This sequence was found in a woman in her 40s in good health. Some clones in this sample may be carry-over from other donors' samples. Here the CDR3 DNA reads TGTGCCAGTAGTCCTCGCGGGGTAACGTATGGCTACACCTTC. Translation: CASSPRGVTYGYTF.